This T cell receptor beta chain was recorded in a study of blood T cells in healthy people across ages. Overall study: Capturing about one barcoded beta molecule per two T cells was achieved by template switching.

Combining a sample-barcoded 5' primer with a J-beta primer mix, a second PCR ran for roughly 6 to 12 cycles. TCRdb redid the calling of the 5' RACE reads with MiXCR, one entry per CDR3 protein. The repertoire holds around 1,000,000 distinct CDR3 sequences, with 20% to 25% as singletons. This clonotype was seen a few times. V lost 4 bases and J lost 10, with 15 bases in between. From germline, CDR1 is SGHKS and CDR2 YYEKEE (reference sequence). CDR3 length: 13 amino acids. This sample also belongs to another study, concerning T cells of mothers and their children.

This TCR was sampled from a girl aged 2-10 years in good health. Sequencing input: blood. This chain links TRBV5-5 with TRBJ2-1; D gene uncertain. The CDR3 DNA is TGTGCCAGCAGCGGAGAACACAGTGGGGAGCAGTTCTTC. Encoded protein: CASSGEHSGEQFF.